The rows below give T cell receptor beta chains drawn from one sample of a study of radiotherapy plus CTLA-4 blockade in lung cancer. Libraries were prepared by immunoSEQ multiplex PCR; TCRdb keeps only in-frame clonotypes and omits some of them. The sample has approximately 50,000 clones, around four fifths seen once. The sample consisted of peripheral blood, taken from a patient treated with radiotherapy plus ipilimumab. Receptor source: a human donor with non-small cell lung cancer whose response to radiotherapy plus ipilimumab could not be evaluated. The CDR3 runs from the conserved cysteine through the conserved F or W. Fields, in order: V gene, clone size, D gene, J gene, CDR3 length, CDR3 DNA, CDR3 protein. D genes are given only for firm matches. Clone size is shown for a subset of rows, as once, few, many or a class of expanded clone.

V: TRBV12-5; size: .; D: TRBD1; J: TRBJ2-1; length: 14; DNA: TGTGCTAGTGGTTCTTACAGGGGAGCGCATGAGCAGTTCTTC; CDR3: CASGSYRGAHEQFF
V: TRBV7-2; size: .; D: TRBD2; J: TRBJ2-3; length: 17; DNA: TGTGCCAGCAGCTTAAGTCCTAGCGGGAGGAGCACAGATACGCAGTATTTT; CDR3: CASSLSPSGRSTDTQYF
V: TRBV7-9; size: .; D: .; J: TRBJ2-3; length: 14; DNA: TGTGCCAGCAGAACTGACCGACTAACAGATACGCAGTATTTT; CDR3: CASRTDRLTDTQYF
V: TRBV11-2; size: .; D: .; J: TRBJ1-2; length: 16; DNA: TGTGCCAGCAGCTTAGATTTGAGAGGGTCCGCGGGGGGCTACACCTTC; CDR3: CASSLDLRGSAGGYTF
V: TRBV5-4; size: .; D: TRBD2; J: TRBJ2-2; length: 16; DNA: TGTGCCAGCAGCTTGTATAGCGGGAGTGTCACCGGGGAGCTGTTTTTT; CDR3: CASSLYSGSVTGELFF
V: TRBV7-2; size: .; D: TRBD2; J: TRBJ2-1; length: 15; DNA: TGTGCCAGCAGCTTAGTCGGGACTACAGGCAATGAGCAGTTCTTC; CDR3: CASSLVGTTGNEQFF
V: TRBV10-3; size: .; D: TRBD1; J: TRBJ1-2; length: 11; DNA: TGTGCCGTCGGACAGGGCTATGGCTACACCTTC; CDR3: CAVGQGYGYTF
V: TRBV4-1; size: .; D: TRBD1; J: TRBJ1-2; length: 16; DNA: TGCGCCAGCAGCCGCTTAGAATGGACAGGGGGACATGGCTACACCTTC; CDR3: CASSRLEWTGGHGYTF
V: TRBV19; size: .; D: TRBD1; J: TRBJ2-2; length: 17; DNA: TGTGCCAGTAGTATAGATCTGGGGACAGCGAACACCGGGGAGCTGTTTTTT; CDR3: CASSIDLGTANTGELFF
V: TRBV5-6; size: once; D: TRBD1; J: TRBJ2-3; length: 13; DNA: TGTGCCAGCAGGGGGCAGGGGGCAGATACGCAGTATTTT; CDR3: CASRGQGADTQYF
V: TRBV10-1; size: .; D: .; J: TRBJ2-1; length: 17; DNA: TGCGCCAGCAGTTCGGGGGAGGTCGAGGTGGGATTCAATGAGCAGTTCTTC; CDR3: CASSSGEVEVGFNEQFF
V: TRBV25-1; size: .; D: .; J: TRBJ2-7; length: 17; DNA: TGTGCCAGCAGTGACACGACTGCCACCTCAGCTAGCTACGAGCAGTACTTC; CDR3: CASSDTTATSASYEQYF
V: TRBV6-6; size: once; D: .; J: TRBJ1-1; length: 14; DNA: TGTGCCAGCAGTTACTCGGATCCGCGAGGTGAAGCTTTCTTT; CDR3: CASSYSDPRGEAFF
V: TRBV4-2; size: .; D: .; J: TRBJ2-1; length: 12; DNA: TGTGCCAGCAGCCAAGGGGGCCATGAGCAGTTCTTC; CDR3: CASSQGGHEQFF